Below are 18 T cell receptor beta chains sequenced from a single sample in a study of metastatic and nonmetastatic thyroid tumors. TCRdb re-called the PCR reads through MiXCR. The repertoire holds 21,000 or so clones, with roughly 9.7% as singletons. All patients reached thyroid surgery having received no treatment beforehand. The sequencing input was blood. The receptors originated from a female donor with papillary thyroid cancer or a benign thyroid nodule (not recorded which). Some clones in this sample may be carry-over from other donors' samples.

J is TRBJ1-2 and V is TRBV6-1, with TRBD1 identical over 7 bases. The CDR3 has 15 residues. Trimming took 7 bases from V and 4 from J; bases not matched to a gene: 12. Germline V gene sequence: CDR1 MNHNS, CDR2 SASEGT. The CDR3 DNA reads TGTGCCAGCATCCGAGGGGGCGGTTTCTCCTATGGCTACACCTTC. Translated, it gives CASIRGGGFSYGYTF.

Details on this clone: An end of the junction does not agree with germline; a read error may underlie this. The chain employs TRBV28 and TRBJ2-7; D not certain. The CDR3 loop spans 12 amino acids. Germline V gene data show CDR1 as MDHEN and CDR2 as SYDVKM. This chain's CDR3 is CSSSRTSSEQYF. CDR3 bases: TGTTCCAGCAGCCGGACCTCCTCCGAGCAGTACTTC.

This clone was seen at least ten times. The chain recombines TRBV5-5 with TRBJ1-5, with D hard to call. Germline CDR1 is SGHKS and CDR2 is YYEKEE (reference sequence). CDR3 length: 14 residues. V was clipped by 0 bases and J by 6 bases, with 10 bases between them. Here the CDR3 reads CASSLEGLPQPQHF. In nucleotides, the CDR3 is TGTGCCAGCAGCTTGGAAGGGTTACCTCAGCCCCAGCATTTT. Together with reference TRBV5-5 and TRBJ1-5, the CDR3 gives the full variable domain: DAGVTQSPTHLIKTRGQQVTLRCSPISGHKSVSWYQQVLGQGPQFIFQYYEKEERGRGNFPDRFSARQFPNYSSELNVNALLLGDSALYLCASSLEGLPQPQHFGDGTRLSIL.

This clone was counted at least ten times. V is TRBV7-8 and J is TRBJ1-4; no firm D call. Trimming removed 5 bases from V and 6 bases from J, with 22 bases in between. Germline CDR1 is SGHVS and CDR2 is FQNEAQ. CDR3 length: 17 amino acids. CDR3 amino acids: CASSPHRRGERDEKLFF. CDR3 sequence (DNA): TGTGCCAGCAGCCCTCACCGAAGAGGTGAACGTGATGAAAAACTGTTTTTT.

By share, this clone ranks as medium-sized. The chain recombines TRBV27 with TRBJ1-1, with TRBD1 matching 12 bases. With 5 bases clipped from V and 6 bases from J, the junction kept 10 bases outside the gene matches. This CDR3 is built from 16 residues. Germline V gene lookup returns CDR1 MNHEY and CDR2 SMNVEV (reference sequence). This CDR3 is CASSPGQGARGAEAFF. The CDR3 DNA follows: TGTGCCAGCAGTCCGGGACAGGGGGCGAGAGGCGCTGAAGCTTTCTTT.

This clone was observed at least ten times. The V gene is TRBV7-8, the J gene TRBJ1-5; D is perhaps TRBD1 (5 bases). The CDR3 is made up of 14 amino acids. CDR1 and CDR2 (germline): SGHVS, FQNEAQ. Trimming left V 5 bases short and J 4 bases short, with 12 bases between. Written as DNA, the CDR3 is TGTGCCAGCAGCCCCGGGACTGGGAATCAGCCCCAGCATTTT. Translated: CASSPGTGNQPQHF. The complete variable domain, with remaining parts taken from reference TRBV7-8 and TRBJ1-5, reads GAGVSQSPRYKVAKRGQDVALRCDPISGHVSLFWYQQALGQGPEFLTYFQNEAQLDKSGLPSDRFFAERPEGSVSTLKIQRTQQEDSAVYLCASSPGTGNQPQHFGDGTRLSIL.

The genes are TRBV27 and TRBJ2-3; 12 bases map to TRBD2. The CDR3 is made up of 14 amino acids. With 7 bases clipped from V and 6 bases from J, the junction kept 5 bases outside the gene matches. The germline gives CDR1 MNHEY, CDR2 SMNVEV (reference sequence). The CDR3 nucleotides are TGTGCCAGCATTTCGACTAGCGGGGGCGATACGCAGTATTTT. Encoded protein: CASISTSGGDTQYF.

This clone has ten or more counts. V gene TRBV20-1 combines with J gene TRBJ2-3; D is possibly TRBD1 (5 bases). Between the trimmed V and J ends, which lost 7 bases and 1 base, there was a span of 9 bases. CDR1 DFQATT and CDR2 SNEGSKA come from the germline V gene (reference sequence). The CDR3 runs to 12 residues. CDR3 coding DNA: TGCAGTGTACAGGTCGGCACAGATACGCAGTATTTT. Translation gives CSVQVGTDTQYF.

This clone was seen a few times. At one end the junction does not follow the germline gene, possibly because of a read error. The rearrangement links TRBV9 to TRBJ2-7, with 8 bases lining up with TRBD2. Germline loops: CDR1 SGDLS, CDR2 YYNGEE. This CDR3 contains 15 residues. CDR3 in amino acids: CASSVAAGGCYEQCF. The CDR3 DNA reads TGTGCCAGCAGCGTAGCGGCGGGAGGTTGTTACGAGCAGTGCTTC.

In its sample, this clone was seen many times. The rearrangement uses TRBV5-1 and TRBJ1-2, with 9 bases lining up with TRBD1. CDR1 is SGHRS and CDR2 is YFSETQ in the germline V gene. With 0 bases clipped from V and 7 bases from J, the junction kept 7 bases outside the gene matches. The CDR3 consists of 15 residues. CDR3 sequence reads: CASSLVTGQGRGYTF. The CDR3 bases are TGCGCCAGCAGCTTGGTCACGGGACAGGGTCGTGGCTACACCTTC.

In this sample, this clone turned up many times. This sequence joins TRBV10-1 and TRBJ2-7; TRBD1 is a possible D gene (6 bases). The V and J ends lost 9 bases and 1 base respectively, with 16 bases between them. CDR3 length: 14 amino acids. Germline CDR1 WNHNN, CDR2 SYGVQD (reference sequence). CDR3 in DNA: TGCGCCAGGAGACAGGAAGGTTGGTCCTACGAGCAGTACTTC. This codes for CARRQEGWSYEQYF.

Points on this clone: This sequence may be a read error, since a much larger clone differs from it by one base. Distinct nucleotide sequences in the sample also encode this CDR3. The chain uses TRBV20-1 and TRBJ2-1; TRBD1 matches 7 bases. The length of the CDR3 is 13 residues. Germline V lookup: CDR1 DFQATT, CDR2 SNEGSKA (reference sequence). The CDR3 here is CRTGKGAHNEQFF. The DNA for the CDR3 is TGCAGGACAGGTAAGGGGGCACACAATGAGCAGTTCTTC.

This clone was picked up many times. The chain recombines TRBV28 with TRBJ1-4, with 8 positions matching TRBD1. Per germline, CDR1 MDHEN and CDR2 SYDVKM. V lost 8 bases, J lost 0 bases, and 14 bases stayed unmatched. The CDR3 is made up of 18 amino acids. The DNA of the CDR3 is TGTGCCAGCCCCCGTCCAGGACAGGGTAGGCCAACTAATGAAAAACTGTTTTTT. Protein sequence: CASPRPGQGRPTNEKLFF.

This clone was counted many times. The CDR3 nucleotides are TGTGCCAGCAGCTTGGGGCTGGCTGACTATGGCTACACCTTC. Its translation is CASSLGLADYGYTF. V and J are TRBV7-3 and TRBJ1-2; D is perhaps TRBD1 (5 bases). The ends were cut back, 3 bases at V and 3 bases at J, with 11 bases in the middle. Germline V lookup: CDR1 SGHTA, CDR2 FQGTGA. The CDR3 is 14 residues long.

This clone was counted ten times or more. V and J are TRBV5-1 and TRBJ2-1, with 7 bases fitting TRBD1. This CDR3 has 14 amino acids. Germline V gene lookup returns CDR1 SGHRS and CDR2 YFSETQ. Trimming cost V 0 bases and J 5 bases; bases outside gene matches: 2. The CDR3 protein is CASSLDRGNNEQFF. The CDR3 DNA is TGCGCCAGCAGCTTGGACAGGGGCAACAATGAGCAGTTCTTC.

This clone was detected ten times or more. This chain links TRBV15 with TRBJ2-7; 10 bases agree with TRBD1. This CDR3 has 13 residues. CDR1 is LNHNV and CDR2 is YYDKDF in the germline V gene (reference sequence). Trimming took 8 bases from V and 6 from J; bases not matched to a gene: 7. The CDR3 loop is CATGTGDIGEQYF. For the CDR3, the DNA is TGTGCCACCGGGACAGGGGATATCGGCGAGCAGTACTTC.

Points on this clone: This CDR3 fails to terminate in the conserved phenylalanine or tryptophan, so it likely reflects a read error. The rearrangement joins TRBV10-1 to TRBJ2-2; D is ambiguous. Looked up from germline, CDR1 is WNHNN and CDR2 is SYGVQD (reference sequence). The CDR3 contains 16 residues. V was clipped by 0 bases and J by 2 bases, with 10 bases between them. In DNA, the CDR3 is TGCGCCAGCAGTGAGTCGCTGGGAAACAACACCGGGGAGCTGTTTTCT. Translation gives CASSESLGNNTGELFS.

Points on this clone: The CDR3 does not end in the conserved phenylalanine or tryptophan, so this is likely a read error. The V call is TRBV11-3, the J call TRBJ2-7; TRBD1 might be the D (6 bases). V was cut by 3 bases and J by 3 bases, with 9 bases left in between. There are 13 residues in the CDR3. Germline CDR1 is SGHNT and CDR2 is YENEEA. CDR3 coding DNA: TGTGCCAGCAGCTTGGACAGTGACTACGAGCAGTACTCC. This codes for CASSLDSDYEQYS.